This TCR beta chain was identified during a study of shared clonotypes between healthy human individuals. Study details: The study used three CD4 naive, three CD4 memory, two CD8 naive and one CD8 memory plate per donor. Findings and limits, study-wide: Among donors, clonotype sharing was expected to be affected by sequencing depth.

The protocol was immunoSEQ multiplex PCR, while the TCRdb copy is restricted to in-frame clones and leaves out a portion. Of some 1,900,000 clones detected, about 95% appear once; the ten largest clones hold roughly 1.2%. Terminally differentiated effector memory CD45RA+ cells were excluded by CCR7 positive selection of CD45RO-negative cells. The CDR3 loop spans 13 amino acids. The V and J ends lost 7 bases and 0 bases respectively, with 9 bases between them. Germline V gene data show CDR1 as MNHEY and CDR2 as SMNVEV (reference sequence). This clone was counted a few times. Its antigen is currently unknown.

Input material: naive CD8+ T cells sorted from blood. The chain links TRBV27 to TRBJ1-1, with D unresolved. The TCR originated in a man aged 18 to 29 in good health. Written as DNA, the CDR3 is TGTGCCAGCACCTCCCGTCTGAACACTGAAGCTTTCTTT. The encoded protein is CASTSRLNTEAFF.